The rows below give T cell receptor beta chains drawn from one sample of a study of molecular identifiers for immune sequencing clone quantification. TCRdb used MiXCR to reprocess the PCR reads, holding one entry per CDR3 protein. Seen here are about 97,000 distinct CDR3 sequences, 20% to 25% observed once, and the top ten hold 0.94%. Sequenced input: naive CD8+ T cells from blood, with Jurkat cell RNA spiked in. The source is a human donor in good health. Some libraries in this study had Jurkat cell RNA spiked in. The CDR3 runs from the conserved cysteine through the conserved F or W. Each record gives: J gene, clone size, V gene, D gene, CDR3 protein, CDR3 DNA. D genes are given only for firm matches. Expanded clones get a size class; other rows say once, few or many, or leave the size out.

TRBJ1-4,many,TRBV14,TRBD1,CASSPPGGGEKLFF,TGTGCCAGCAGCCCCCCAGGGGGTGGCGAAAAACTGTTTTTT
TRBJ2-1,-,TRBV20-1,TRBD2,CSASEASGRAPDYNEQFF,TGCAGTGCTTCAGAGGCCAGCGGGAGGGCCCCGGACTACAATGAGCAGTTCTTC
TRBJ2-1,many,TRBV4-3,TRBD2,CASSQDRLAGGNEQFF,TGCGCCAGCAGCCAAGATAGACTAGCGGGAGGCAATGAGCAGTTCTTC
TRBJ2-7,many,TRBV4-1,-,CASSPSDRYEQYF,TGCGCCAGCAGCCCTAGCGACAGATACGAGCAGTACTTC
TRBJ2-2,many,TRBV13,-,CASCKKGVVTGELFF,TGTGCCAGTTGTAAAAAGGGAGTTGTCACCGGGGAGCTGTTTTTT
TRBJ2-7,-,TRBV4-3,-,CASRLAPSEPYAQYF,TGCGCCAGCCGCCTTGCCCCGTCCGAGCCTTACGCGCAATACTTC
TRBJ2-4,-,TRBV15,-,CATSREPLDIQYF,TGTGCCACCAGCAGAGAGCCGCTAGACATTCAGTACTTC
TRBJ2-2,-,TRBV4-3,-,CASSQDYAVTGELFF,TGCGCCAGCAGCCAAGATTACGCGGTCACCGGGGAGCTGTTTTTT
TRBJ2-7,many,TRBV6-5,TRBD2,CASSLGGRATYEQYF,TGTGCCAGCAGTCTTGGCGGGAGGGCCACCTACGAGCAGTACTTC
TRBJ1-1,many,TRBV20-1,-,CSALGPHPEAFF,TGCAGTGCTCTAGGACCACACCCCGAAGCTTTCTTT
TRBJ2-7,-,TRBV7-6,TRBD2,CASSLLLGLAGEQYF,TGTGCCAGCAGCTTACTACTGGGTCTAGCGGGAGAGCAGTACTTC
TRBJ1-1,few,TRBV27,-,CASSFSRTANTEAFF,TGTGCCAGCAGTTTTTCTAGGACCGCGAACACTGAAGCTTTCTTT
TRBJ2-7,many,TRBV28,-,CASSSRVAGDYEQYF,TGTGCCAGCAGTTCCCGGGTAGCCGGAGACTACGAGCAGTACTTC
TRBJ1-5,-,TRBV5-5,-,CANSLGDALGQPQHF,TGTGCCAACAGCTTGGGAGACGCCTTAGGACAGCCCCAGCATTTT